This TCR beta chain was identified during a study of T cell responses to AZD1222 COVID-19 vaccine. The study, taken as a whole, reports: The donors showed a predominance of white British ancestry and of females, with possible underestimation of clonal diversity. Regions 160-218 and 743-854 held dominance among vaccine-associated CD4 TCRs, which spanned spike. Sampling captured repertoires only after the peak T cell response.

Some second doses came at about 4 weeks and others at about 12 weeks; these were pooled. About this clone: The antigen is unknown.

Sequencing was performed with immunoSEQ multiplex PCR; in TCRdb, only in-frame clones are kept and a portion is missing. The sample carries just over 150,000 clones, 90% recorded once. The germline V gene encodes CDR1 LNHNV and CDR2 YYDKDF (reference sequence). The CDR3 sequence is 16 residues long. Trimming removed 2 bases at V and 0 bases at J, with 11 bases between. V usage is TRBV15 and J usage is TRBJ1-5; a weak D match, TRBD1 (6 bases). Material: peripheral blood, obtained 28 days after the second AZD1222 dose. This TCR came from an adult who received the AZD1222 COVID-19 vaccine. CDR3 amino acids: CATSRTRTDSNQPQHF. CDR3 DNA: TGTGCCACCAGCAGAACAAGGACAGATAGCAATCAGCCCCAGCATTTT.